Below, 6 T cell receptor beta chains from the same sample are listed, as sequenced in a study of vaccination effects on CD4 cells after COVID-19. CD4+ T cells were isolated after less than 13 days of culture. Either the mRNA-1273 or the BNT162b2 vaccine was given to participants as two doses. These receptors' targets are unknown. Some clones are missing from TCRdb's copy, which holds only in-frame ones; the method was immunoSEQ multiplex PCR. Altogether some 70,000 clones are present, less than 80% being singletons, with the ten largest covering 2% to 3%. This specimen consisted of CD4+ T cells from PBMCs cultured without peptide, obtained after COVID-19 vaccination. The receptors here all came from a human donor who received a COVID-19 vaccine.

J is TRBJ2-3 and V is TRBV2, with 7 bases that match TRBD1. The CDR3 spans 14 residues. The germline V gene encodes CDR1 SNHLY and CDR2 FYNNEI. After removal of 6 bases from V and 5 bases from J, the junction contained 8 bases not matched to a gene. The CDR3 is CASSIAQGVDTQYF. CDR3 nucleotide sequence: TGTGCCAGCAGCATAGCGCAGGGGGTAGATACGCAGTATTTT.

The V call is TRBV12-3 or TRBV12-4, the J call TRBJ1-2; possible D gene TRBD1, 6 bases. V lost 5 bases, J lost 8 bases, and 9 bases lay in between. The CDR3 sequence is 11 residues long. This CDR3 is CASSRTEGYTF. In DNA form, the CDR3 reads TGTGCCAGCAGTCGGACAGAGGGCTACACCTTC.

This chain uses TRBV25-1 with TRBJ1-6; 9 positions agree with TRBD1. V shed 6 bases, J shed 9 bases, and the junction held 9 bases outside the gene matches. This CDR3 region has 15 residues. CDR1 is MGHDK, CDR2 SYGVNS, per germline. CDR3 sequence reads: CASRNPGQGPSPLHF. CDR3 sequence (DNA): TGTGCCAGCAGAAATCCGGGACAGGGCCCTTCACCCCTCCACTTT.

CDR3 in amino acids: CASSQRWGYTF. CDR3 bases: TGTGCCAGCAGCCAAAGATGGGGCTACACCTTC. The chain has TRBV3-1 (or the pseudogene TRBV3-2) and TRBJ1-2; D not certain. Germline V lookup: CDR1 LGHDT, CDR2 YNNKEL (reference sequence). V lost 2 bases and J lost 8, with 6 bases in between. The CDR3 is 11 amino acids.

The chain carries TRBV30 and TRBJ1-2; weak D call: TRBD1 (6 bases). This CDR3 region has 14 residues. The germline gives CDR1 GTSNPN, CDR2 SVGIG (reference sequence). The V and J ends lost 4 bases and 0 bases respectively, with 12 bases between them. CDR3 coding DNA: TGTGCCTGGACTGGACAGCGAGCTAACTATGGCTACACCTTC. The encoded protein is CAWTGQRANYGYTF.

The V gene is TRBV3-1 (or the pseudogene TRBV3-2), the J gene TRBJ1-6, with D hard to call. CDR3 size: 15 residues. Germline V gene sequence: CDR1 LGHDT, CDR2 YNNKEL (reference sequence). The V gene lost 6 bases and the J gene lost 0 bases, with 9 bases spanning the gap. The CDR3 DNA follows: TGTGCCAGCAGGGGTGTCAGCTCCTATAATTCACCCCTCCACTTT. Its protein product is CASRGVSSYNSPLHF.